This T cell receptor (beta chain) was identified in a study of shared clonotypes between healthy human individuals. The donor population consisted of healthy HIV-negative adults with no recent acute infections or vaccinations. Produced via immunoSEQ multiplex PCR; TCRdb's table is partial and in-frame only. The repertoire holds about 1,500,000 clones, around 95% seen once, with approximately 1% in the top ten. There are 15 residues in the CDR3. CDR1 MGHDK and CDR2 SYGVNS come from the germline V gene. Trimming pared 3 bases from V and 4 bases from J, leaving 12 bases between. Points from the study as a whole: Blood was the sole source, and tissue repertoires probably differ.

Comments on this clone: Its specificity is unknown.

Sequenced sample: naive CD4+ T cells sorted from blood. Subset reported: CD45RA+ positively selected. The chain employs TRBV25-1 and TRBJ1-4, with D perhaps TRBD1 (6 bases). The TCR sequence derives from a man aged 25 to 45 in good health. CDR3 residues: CASSDAGQLNEKLFF. As DNA, the CDR3 is TGTGCCAGCAGTGACGCAGGACAGCTTAATGAAAAACTGTTTTTT. The whole variable domain, filled in from reference TRBV25-1 and TRBJ1-4, reads EADIYQTPRYLVIGTGKKITLECSQTMGHDKMYWYQQDPGMELHLIHYSYGVNSTEKGDLSSESTVSRIRTEHFPLTLESARPSHTSQYLCASSDAGQLNEKLFFGSGTQLSVL.